This note documents a single T cell receptor (beta chain) sequence. Its antigen is unknown. This record belongs to a study of tumor-infiltrating lymphocytes in localized non-small cell lung cancer. Turning to the study itself: Each patient gave resected tumor and non-adjacent uninvolved lung tissue.

Method: immunoSEQ multiplex PCR; TCRdb's copy keeps in-frame clones and lacks some. Of 3,000 to 4,000 clones in the sample, around 66% were seen once. Study-level results: Compared with uninvolved lung, tumors showed higher T cell infiltration by TCRbeta sequencing.

The TCR comes from a human donor with non-small cell lung cancer. Sequences were obtained from uninvolved lung tissue not adjacent to the tumor.

CDR3 sequence reads: CASSSNTDTQYF. DNA of the CDR3: TGTGCCAGCAGCAGCAACACAGATACGCAGTATTTT. V and J are TRBV6-6 and TRBJ2-3; D not certain. The CDR3 has 12 residues. V was trimmed by 6 bases and J by 2 bases, leaving 6 bases between them. The germline V gene has CDR1 MNHNY and CDR2 SVGAGI (reference sequence).